The clone carrying this TCR beta chain was picked up many times. Its antigen remains unknown. The data derive from a study of CD8 T cells in ankylosing spondylitis. TCRdb independently ran MiXCR on the 5' RACE reads; one entry per CDR3 protein. The sample has 150,000 to 200,000 distinct CDR3 sequences; around 13% are singletons. Study-level findings and limits: Fewer than 10 highly homologous variants made up a TCR beta motif that seemed to typify ankylosing spondylitis blood. The authors reported significant enrichment of disease-linked clones in matched ankylosing spondylitis synovial fluid. Both synovial fluid and blood in reactive arthritis had previously been reported to carry some motif variants. The authors found the disease-linked clones to be CD8+ and relatively rare in peripheral blood.

V was trimmed by 2 bases and J by 3 bases, leaving 3 bases between them. The germline CDR1 and CDR2 sequences are DFQATT and SNEGSKA (reference sequence). The CDR3 spans 11 residues. Source material: blood, either unsorted or a sorted T cell fraction (not recorded which). This rearrangement joins TRBV20-1 to TRBJ2-3; D gene uncertain. The sequence derives from a female donor with ankylosing spondylitis or in good health (not recorded which). The CDR3 is CSARMTDTQYF. The CDR3, as DNA: TGCAGTGCTAGAATGACAGATACGCAGTATTTT.